This TCR beta chain was sequenced in a study of beta chain features in type 1 diabetes. Averaging approximately 0.11 L, one heparinised blood draw was given by each donor. Each sorted population was over 95% pure. This clone was observed a few times. V was trimmed by 0 bases and J by 5 bases, leaving 8 bases between them. Germline V CDR1 and CDR2: SGHRS, YFSETQ. The CDR3 contains 13 residues. Of the isolated RNA, all was reverse transcribed, and so the sequenced material was expressed TCRB transcripts. The protocol was immunoSEQ multiplex PCR, while the TCRdb copy is restricted to in-frame clones and leaves out a portion. The sample includes under 900,000 clones, roughly 16% of them seen just once.

V gene TRBV5-1 combines with J gene TRBJ1-2; D gene ambiguous. Sample: naive CD4+ T cells from blood. This clonotype was sampled from a woman aged 18-29 years in good health. The CDR3 DNA follows: TGCGCCAGCAGCTTGGAGGACGGGTATGGCTACACCTTC. Translation: CASSLEDGYGYTF.